This T cell receptor (beta chain) was captured in a study of T cell responses to AZD1222 COVID-19 vaccine. Some clones are missing from TCRdb's copy, which holds only in-frame ones; the method was immunoSEQ multiplex PCR. The table records 90,000 to 100,000 clones, about 88% of them present only once. In germline, CDR1 is SGHTA, CDR2 FQGNSA. CDR3 length: 16 residues. J lost 6 bases, V lost 5 bases, and 9 bases had no gene match. Sequences were derived from peripheral blood, sampled 28 days after the second AZD1222 dose. The V call is TRBV7-2, the J call TRBJ2-1; 11 nucleotides align to TRBD2. The receptor comes from an adult who received the AZD1222 COVID-19 vaccine. The CDR3 is CASSPLWLAGGNEQFF. CDR3 DNA: TGTGCCAGCAGCCCACTGTGGCTAGCGGGGGGCAATGAGCAGTTCTTC. Full variable domain (remainder filled in from reference TRBV7-2 and TRBJ2-1): GAGVSQSPSNKVTEKGKDVELRCDPISGHTALYWYRQSLGQGLEFLIYFQGNSAPDKSGLPSDRFSAERTGGSVSTLTIQRTQQEDSAVYLCASSPLWLAGGNEQFFGPGTRLTVL.